This T cell receptor beta chain was documented in a study of blood T cell repertoires in COVID-19. Study background: COVID-19 samples, acute and convalescent, were from the United States, Italy and Spain. Sources were T cells, B-cell-depleted T cells, or PBMCs; the material itself was cDNA or gDNA.

This CDR3 comprises 18 residues. Donors in Cohort 3 who had recovered were those with two negative PCRs, healthcare professional clearance, or resolution of their symptoms. Measured with immunoSEQ multiplex PCR; TCRdb has only the in-frame clones, and not every one. This table holds 400,000 to 450,000 clones, approximately 92% found once. The sequence derives from a man aged 25-40 years who had recovered from COVID-19. V usage is TRBV21-1 and J usage is TRBJ2-7; TRBD1 is taken as the D call from the table, unchecked against the DNA. TRBV21-1 is annotated as a pseudogene. The source material was PBMCs or T cells enriched from blood (not recorded which). In DNA, the CDR3 is TGTGCCAGCAGCAAAGGGGGGAGGAGACAGGGGGCGCCGGAAGAGCAGTACTTC. Its translation: CASSKGGRRQGAPEEQYF.